This paragraph reports one TCR beta chain. In the authors' methods: Amplified reference gene primers provided the basis for estimating nucleated cell counts. Some clones are missing from TCRdb's copy, which holds only in-frame ones; the method was immunoSEQ multiplex PCR. From that table come the V and J calls and clone size; the DNA was used to work out D and trimming. The sample lists some 170,000 clones, 84% seen once, with approximately 14% in the top ten. The source of the sample is a study of blood T cell repertoires in COVID-19. For the study at large: The analysed material was cDNA or gDNA that came from T cells, B-cell-depleted T cells, or PBMCs.

The CDR3 extends over 13 amino acids. Trimming took 5 bases from V and 7 from J; bases not matched to a gene: 2. Germline V gene lookup returns CDR1 KGHDR and CDR2 SFDVKD. The sample comprised PBMCs or T cells enriched from blood (not recorded which). The sequence was collected from a man aged 50 to 59 who had recovered from COVID-19. The chain recombines TRBV24-1 with TRBJ2-1; 9 bases are a match to TRBD1. The DNA for the CDR3 is TGTGCCACCAGTGCGGGGACAGGGAATGAGCAGTTCTTC. Amino acids: CATSAGTGNEQFF.